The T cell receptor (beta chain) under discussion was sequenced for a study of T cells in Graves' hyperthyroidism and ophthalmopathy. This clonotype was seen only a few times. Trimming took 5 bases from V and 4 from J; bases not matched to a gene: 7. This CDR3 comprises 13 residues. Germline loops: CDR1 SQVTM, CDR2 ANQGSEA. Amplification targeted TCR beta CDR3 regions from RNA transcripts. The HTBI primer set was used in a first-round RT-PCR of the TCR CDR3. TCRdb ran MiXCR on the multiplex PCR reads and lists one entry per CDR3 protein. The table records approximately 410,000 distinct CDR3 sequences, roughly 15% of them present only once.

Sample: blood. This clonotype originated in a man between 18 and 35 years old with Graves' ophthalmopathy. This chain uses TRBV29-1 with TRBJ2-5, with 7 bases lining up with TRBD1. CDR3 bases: TGCAGCGTTAACAGGGGAGTAGGAGAGACCCAGTACTTC. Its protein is CSVNRGVGETQYF.